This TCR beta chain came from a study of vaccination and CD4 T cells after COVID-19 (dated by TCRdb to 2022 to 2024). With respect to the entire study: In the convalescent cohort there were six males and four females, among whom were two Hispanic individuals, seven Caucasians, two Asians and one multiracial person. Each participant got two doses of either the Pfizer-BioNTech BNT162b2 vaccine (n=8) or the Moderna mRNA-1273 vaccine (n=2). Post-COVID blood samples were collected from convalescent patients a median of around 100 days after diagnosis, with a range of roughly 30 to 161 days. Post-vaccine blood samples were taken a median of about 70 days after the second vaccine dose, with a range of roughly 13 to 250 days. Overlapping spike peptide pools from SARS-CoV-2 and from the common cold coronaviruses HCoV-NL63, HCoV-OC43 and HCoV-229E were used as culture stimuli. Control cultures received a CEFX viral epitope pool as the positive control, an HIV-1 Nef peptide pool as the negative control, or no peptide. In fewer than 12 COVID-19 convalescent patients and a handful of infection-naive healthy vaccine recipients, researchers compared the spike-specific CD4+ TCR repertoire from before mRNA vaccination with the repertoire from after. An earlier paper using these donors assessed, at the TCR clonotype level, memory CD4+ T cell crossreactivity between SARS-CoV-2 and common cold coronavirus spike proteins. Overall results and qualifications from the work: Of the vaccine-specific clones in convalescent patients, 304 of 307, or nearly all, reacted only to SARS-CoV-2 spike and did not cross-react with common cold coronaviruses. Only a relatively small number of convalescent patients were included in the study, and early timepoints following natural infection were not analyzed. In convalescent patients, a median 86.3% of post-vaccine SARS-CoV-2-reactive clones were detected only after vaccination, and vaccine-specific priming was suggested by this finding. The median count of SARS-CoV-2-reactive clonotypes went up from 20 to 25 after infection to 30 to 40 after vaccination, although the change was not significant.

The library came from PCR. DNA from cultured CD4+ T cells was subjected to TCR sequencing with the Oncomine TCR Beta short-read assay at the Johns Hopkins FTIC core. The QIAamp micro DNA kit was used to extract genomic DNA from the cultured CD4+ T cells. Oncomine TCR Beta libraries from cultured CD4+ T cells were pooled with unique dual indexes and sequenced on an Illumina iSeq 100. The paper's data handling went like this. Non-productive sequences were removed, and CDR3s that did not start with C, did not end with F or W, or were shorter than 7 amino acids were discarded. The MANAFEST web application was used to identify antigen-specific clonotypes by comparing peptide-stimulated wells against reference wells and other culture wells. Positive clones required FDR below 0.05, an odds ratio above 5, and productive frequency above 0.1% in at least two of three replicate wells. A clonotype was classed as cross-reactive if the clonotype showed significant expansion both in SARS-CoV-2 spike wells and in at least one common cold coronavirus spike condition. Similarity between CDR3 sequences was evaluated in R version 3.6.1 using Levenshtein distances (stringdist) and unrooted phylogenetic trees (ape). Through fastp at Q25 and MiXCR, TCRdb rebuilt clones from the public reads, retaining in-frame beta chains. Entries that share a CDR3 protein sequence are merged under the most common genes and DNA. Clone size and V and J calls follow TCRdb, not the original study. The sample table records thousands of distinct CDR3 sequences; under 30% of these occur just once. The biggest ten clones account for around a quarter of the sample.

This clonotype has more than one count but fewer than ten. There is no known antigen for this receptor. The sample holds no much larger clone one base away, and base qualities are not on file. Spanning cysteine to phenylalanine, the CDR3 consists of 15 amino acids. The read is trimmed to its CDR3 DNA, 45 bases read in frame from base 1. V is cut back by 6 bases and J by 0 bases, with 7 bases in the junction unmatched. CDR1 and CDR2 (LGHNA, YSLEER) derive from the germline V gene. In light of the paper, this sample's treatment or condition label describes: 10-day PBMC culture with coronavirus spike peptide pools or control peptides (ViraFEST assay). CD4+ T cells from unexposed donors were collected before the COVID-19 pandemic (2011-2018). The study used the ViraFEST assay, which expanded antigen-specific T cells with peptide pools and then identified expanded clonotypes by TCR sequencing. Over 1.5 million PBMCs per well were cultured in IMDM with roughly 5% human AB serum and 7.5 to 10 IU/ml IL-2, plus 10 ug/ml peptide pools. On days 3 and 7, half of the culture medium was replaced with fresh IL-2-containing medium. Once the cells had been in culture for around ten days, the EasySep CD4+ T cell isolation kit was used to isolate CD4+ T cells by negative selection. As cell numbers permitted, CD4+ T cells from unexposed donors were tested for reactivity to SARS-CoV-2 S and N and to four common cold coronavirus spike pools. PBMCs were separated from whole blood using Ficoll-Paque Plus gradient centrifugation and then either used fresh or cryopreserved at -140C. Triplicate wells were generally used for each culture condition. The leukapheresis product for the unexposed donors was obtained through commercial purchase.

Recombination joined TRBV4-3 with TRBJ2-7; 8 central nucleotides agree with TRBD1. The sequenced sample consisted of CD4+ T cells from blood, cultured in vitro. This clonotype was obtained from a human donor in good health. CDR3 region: CASSRDRRYSYEQYF. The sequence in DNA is TGCGCCAGCAGTCGGGACAGGAGATACTCCTACGAGCAGTACTTC.